This TCR beta chain was recorded in a study of OX40 agonist ivuxolimab in advanced cancers. Method: immunoSEQ multiplex PCR; TCRdb's copy keeps in-frame clones and lacks some. The table lists roughly 70,000 clones, around 90% of them singletons, with approximately 11% in the top ten. This clone was counted a single time. The antigen remains unidentified. Excluded were patients having autoimmune disease history or systemic immunosuppression. Study-level results: Antigen specificity was not determined for the expanded peripheral T cells.

The clonotype was recovered from an adult with an advanced solid tumor such as melanoma, head and neck, liver or kidney cancer. The material sequenced was CD4+ or CD8+ T cells sorted from blood, taken in a trial of the OX40 agonist ivuxolimab.

The CDR3 nucleotides read TGTGCCAGCAGCTTACACGGGGCGAACACTGAAGCTTTCTTT. Translation gives CASSLHGANTEAFF. The V and J genes are TRBV11-2 and TRBJ1-1, with a possible D match to TRBD1 (5 bases). Germline assignment: CDR1 SGHAT and CDR2 FQNNGV. This CDR3 has 14 amino acids. Trimming removed 2 bases from V and 1 base from J, with 8 bases in between.